Following are 14 T cell receptor beta chains from one sample sequenced in a study of T-cell reconstitution after alpha-beta-depleted transplantation in children. Unique molecular identifiers were incorporated into the prepared TCRbeta library. From the PCR reads, TCRdb called clonotypes with MiXCR, one entry per CDR3 protein. The table records 800,000 to 1,000,000 distinct CDR3 sequences, roughly 29% of them present only once. The sequences come from PBMCs, mostly from graft donor cells, collected 360 days after TCRalphabeta/CD19-depleted stem cell transplant. Receptors were obtained from a boy less than two years old who had a stem cell transplant for SCID, so the T cells may come from the graft donor.

In DNA form, the CDR3 reads TGTGCCAGCAGTGAAGTTGGTTGGCTAGCGGCGACCAATGAGCAGTTCTTC. Translation gives CASSEVGWLAATNEQFF. This chain uses TRBV2 with TRBJ2-1; 7 bases map to TRBD2. The CDR3 totals 17 residues. The germline V gene has CDR1 SNHLY and CDR2 FYNNEI. V lost 1 base and J lost 6; bases outside the gene matches: 12. The complete variable domain, with remaining parts taken from reference TRBV2 and TRBJ2-1, reads EPEVTQTPSHQVTQMGQEVILRCVPISNHLYFYWYRQILGQKVEFLVSFYNNEISEKSEIFDDQFSVERPDGSNFTLKIRSTKLEDSAMYFCASSEVGWLAATNEQFFGPGTRLTVL.

This clonotype appeared many times. The V and J genes are TRBV12-3 or TRBV12-4 and TRBJ1-1; D not certain. Trimming took off 1 base at V and 1 base at J, with 7 bases between the two ends. The CDR3 is 14 residues long. This CDR3 reads CASSLGRWNTEAFF. CDR3 DNA sequence: TGTGCCAGCAGTTTAGGGAGGTGGAACACTGAAGCTTTCTTT.

This clonotype has only a few counts. The rearrangement uses TRBV29-1 and TRBJ1-4; a possible D gene is TRBD1 (6 bases). Germline V gene sequence: CDR1 SQVTM, CDR2 ANQGSEA. Trimming left V 7 bases short and J 6 bases short, with 15 bases between. This CDR3 has 13 amino acids. This chain's CDR3 is CSGLTGKDEKLFF. The CDR3 DNA follows: TGCAGCGGTCTCACAGGGAAGGATGAAAAACTGTTTTTT.

The chain employs TRBV28 and TRBJ2-3; D might be TRBD2 (6 bases). Deletions cut 4 bases from V and 6 bases from J, with 14 bases between. CDR1 is MDHEN, CDR2 SYDVKM, per germline. The CDR3 loop spans 14 amino acids. For the CDR3, the DNA is TGTGCCAGCAGTTCGGGACTCCGAAGGGATACGCAGTATTTT. This encodes CASSSGLRRDTQYF.

The J gene is TRBJ2-3, the V gene TRBV5-1; TRBD2 aligns across 8 bases. Unmatched junction bases numbered 9, after V lost 4 bases and J lost 5 bases. There are 15 residues in the CDR3. The germline V gene has CDR1 SGHRS and CDR2 YFSETQ. The CDR3 sequence is CASSLRTSRGDTQYF. CDR3 sequence (DNA): TGCGCCAGCAGCCTAAGGACTAGCCGGGGAGATACGCAGTATTTT.

In its sample, this clonotype was seen a few times. The CDR3 sequence is CALTGPGGIQYF. CDR3 nucleotide sequence: TGTGCCTTGACAGGGCCCGGAGGCATTCAGTACTTC. This chain connects TRBV30 to TRBJ2-4, with TRBD1 identical over 7 bases. Germline loops: CDR1 GTSNPN, CDR2 SVGIG (reference sequence). The CDR3 is 12 amino acids. Germline trimming cut 7 bases from V and 9 bases from J; bases unmatched to any gene: 9.

This clonotype was seen more than once but under ten times. This chain connects TRBV5-1 to TRBJ2-7; TRBD1 is a possible D gene (5 bases). Germline V gene lookup returns CDR1 SGHRS and CDR2 YFSETQ. Trimming removed 0 bases at V and 3 bases at J, with 13 bases between. This CDR3 has 15 residues. The CDR3 spells CASSLGGRLFYEQYF. DNA of the CDR3: TGCGCCAGCAGCTTGGGGGGCAGGTTATTCTACGAGCAGTACTTC.

This clonotype was picked up a small number of times. V is TRBV4-3 and J is TRBJ2-5, with 8 bases matching TRBD2. Germline V gene sequence: CDR1 LGHNA, CDR2 YSLEER. The CDR3 loop spans 15 amino acids. Trimming took 2 bases from V and 4 from J; bases not matched to a gene: 6. CDR3 residues: CASSQRLAHLETQYF. CDR3 nucleotides: TGCGCCAGCAGCCAAAGACTAGCGCATCTAGAGACCCAGTACTTC.

This clonotype was counted between two and nine times. This sequence joins TRBV28 and TRBJ2-1; a possible D gene is TRBD2 (5 bases). The CDR3 totals 16 residues. The V gene's germline CDR1 is MDHEN and CDR2 SYDVKM. Deletions cut 4 bases from V and 2 bases from J, with 15 bases between. CDR3 sequence (DNA): TGTGCCAGCAGTTACATCGAGGGCCAGACCTACAATGAGCAGTTCTTC. It is translated as CASSYIEGQTYNEQFF. Based on the CDR3 plus reference TRBV28 and TRBJ2-1, the full variable domain is DVKVTQSSRYLVKRTGEKVFLECVQDMDHENMFWYRQDPGLGLRLIYFSYDVKMKEKGDIPEGYSVSREKKERFSLILESASTNQTSMYLCASSYIEGQTYNEQFFGPGTRLTVL.

In this sample, this clonotype turned up a few times. Given the absence of the conserved phenylalanine or tryptophan at the CDR3 end, a read error is likely. The DNA is left out, because the CDR3 cannot be placed on it with certainty; the CDR3 is given as TCRdb lists it. J is TRBJ2-1 and V is TRBV12-3 or TRBV12-4; TRBD2 was called by the table and not checked on the DNA. Termini included, the CDR3 measures 13 amino acids. The CDR3 sequence: CASSLGGVLAGVL.

This chain connects TRBV6-1 to TRBJ2-5, with 11 bases matching TRBD2. The CDR3 runs 15 residues. V trimming: 6 bases; J trimming: 1 base; junction bases outside the gene matches: 4. CDR1 MNHNS and CDR2 SASEGT come from the germline V gene. CDR3 in DNA: TGTGCCAGCAGCTCCGGGACTAGCGGCCAAGAGACCCAGTACTTC. Translation: CASSSGTSGQETQYF.

This clonotype has a handful of counts. The chain combines TRBV7-3 with TRBJ2-7, with D perhaps TRBD2 (5 bases). CDR1 and CDR2 (germline): SGHTA, FQGTGA. CDR3 length: 15 amino acids. V was shortened by 3 bases and J by 0 bases, with 12 bases between the two germline ends. The CDR3 coding sequence is TGTGCCAGCAGCTTGCAGCGGTTCATCTCCTACGAGCAGTACTTC. It yields the protein CASSLQRFISYEQYF.

This clonotype was seen only a few times. This sequence joins TRBV4-3 and TRBJ2-2; 7 bases are shared with TRBD2. The CDR3 contains 15 residues. Per germline, CDR1 LGHNA and CDR2 YSLEER. V lost 2 bases, J lost 3 bases, and 3 bases stayed unmatched. CDR3 residues: CASSQLGGDTGELFF. The CDR3 nucleotides are TGCGCCAGCAGCCAACTGGGGGGGGACACCGGGGAGCTGTTTTTT.

The chain has TRBV6-5 and TRBJ2-3, with D perhaps TRBD1 or TRBD2 (5 bases each). V was trimmed by 5 bases and J by 1 base, leaving 16 bases between them. Germline V gene data show CDR1 as MNHEY and CDR2 as SVGAGI. The CDR3 contains 16 residues. In DNA form, the CDR3 reads TGTGCCAGCAGTCACCCGCAGGGAGCGCGCACAGATACGCAGTATTTT. As protein: CASSHPQGARTDTQYF.